Listed below are T cell receptor beta chains from one sample, sequenced in a study of T cell responses to AZD1222 COVID-19 vaccine. Profiled with immunoSEQ multiplex PCR; TCRdb holds only in-frame clones, not every one. The sample holds 140,000 to 150,000 clones; more than 75% are singletons and the top ten take approximately 5.2%. The source was peripheral blood, collected on day 0 of AZD1222 vaccination. These receptor sequences come from an adult in good health. CDR3s include the opening cysteine and the closing phenylalanine or tryptophan. Fields, in order: D gene, J gene, V gene, clone size, CDR3 DNA, CDR3 protein. A D gene is named only where the DNA matches it firmly. Rows may omit the clone size; those that give it use once, few, many or a size class.

d_gene: TRBD2; j_gene: TRBJ2-1; v_gene: TRBV7-6; abundance: .; CDR3nt: TGTGCCAGCAGCCAAGTAGCGGGAGGTTCCTACAATGAGCAGTTCTTC; CDR3aa: CASSQVAGGSYNEQFF
d_gene: .; j_gene: TRBJ1-4; v_gene: TRBV27; abundance: .; CDR3nt: TGTGCCAGCAGCTTATCGGCAGCTTCTAATGAAAAACTGTTTTTT; CDR3aa: CASSLSAASNEKLFF
d_gene: .; j_gene: TRBJ2-1; v_gene: TRBV21-1; abundance: .; CDR3nt: TGTGCCAGCAGCAAACCCCTCGCCGGCGATGAGCAGTTCTTC; CDR3aa: CASSKPLAGDEQFF
d_gene: .; j_gene: TRBJ1-6; v_gene: TRBV12-3/TRBV12-4; abundance: .; CDR3nt: TGTGCCAGCAGTTTAATAGTCGCGACACCCCTCCACTTT; CDR3aa: CASSLIVATPLHF
d_gene: .; j_gene: TRBJ1-5; v_gene: TRBV19; abundance: .; CDR3nt: TGTGCCAGTAGTACCTTCAGGGAGCGGTGGGATCAGCCCCAGCATTTT; CDR3aa: CASSTFRERWDQPQHF
d_gene: .; j_gene: TRBJ2-7; v_gene: TRBV5-4; abundance: few; CDR3nt: TGTGCCAGCAGCCAAGGCGGCGGTTTGGAGCAGTACTTC; CDR3aa: CASSQGGGLEQYF
d_gene: .; j_gene: TRBJ2-4; v_gene: TRBV5-1; abundance: .; CDR3nt: TGCGCCAGCAGCCTGAACGATGGTCTAGCCAAAAACATTCAGTACTTC; CDR3aa: CASSLNDGLAKNIQYF
d_gene: .; j_gene: TRBJ1-2; v_gene: TRBV14; abundance: .; CDR3nt: TGTGCCAGCAGCGAGCAGGCGGCAGGGTCCGGCTACACCTTC; CDR3aa: CASSEQAAGSGYTF
d_gene: .; j_gene: TRBJ1-1; v_gene: TRBV28; abundance: .; CDR3nt: TGTGCCAGCTACGATCCGCGCCAGGAGAAGGCTTTCTTT; CDR3aa: CASYDPRQEKAFF
d_gene: .; j_gene: TRBJ1-5; v_gene: TRBV6-2/TRBV6-3; abundance: few; CDR3nt: TGTGCCAGCAGTCCGTGGGTAATGGCCCAGCATTTT; CDR3aa: CASSPWVMAQHF
d_gene: .; j_gene: TRBJ1-4; v_gene: TRBV9; abundance: .; CDR3nt: TGTGCCAGCAGCGGGAGCAAGGGTCGGGAGGAAAAACTGTTTTTT; CDR3aa: CASSGSKGREEKLFF
d_gene: .; j_gene: TRBJ1-2; v_gene: TRBV29-1; abundance: .; CDR3nt: TGCAGCGTTGAGTTGGATGACGGCCGCTACACCTTC; CDR3aa: CSVELDDGRYTF
d_gene: .; j_gene: TRBJ1-3; v_gene: TRBV5-1; abundance: .; CDR3nt: TGCGCCAGCAGCTCATTTGATGGCATGGAAGGCACCATATATTTT; CDR3aa: CASSSFDGMEGTIYF
d_gene: TRBD1; j_gene: TRBJ2-2; v_gene: TRBV6-5; abundance: .; CDR3nt: TGTGCCAGCAGCACAGACAGGGCCCCCACCGGGGAGCTGTTTTTT; CDR3aa: CASSTDRAPTGELFF
d_gene: .; j_gene: TRBJ2-2; v_gene: TRBV2; abundance: .; CDR3nt: TGTGCCAGCAGCCGGTCCCTAATTCTGGCCATGAACACCGGGGAGCTGTTTTTT; CDR3aa: CASSRSLILAMNTGELFF
d_gene: .; j_gene: TRBJ1-4; v_gene: TRBV3-1/TRBV3-2; abundance: once; CDR3nt: TGTGCCAGCAGCCAAGTTGAGGATAGTCCTCCCCGGGGACTGTTTTTT; CDR3aa: CASSQVEDSPPRGLFF
d_gene: .; j_gene: TRBJ2-2; v_gene: TRBV24-1; abundance: .; CDR3nt: TGTGCCACCAGTGATCGACCTTACAGGGTCCGGGACACCGGGGAGCTGTTTTTT; CDR3aa: CATSDRPYRVRDTGELFF
d_gene: .; j_gene: TRBJ2-3; v_gene: TRBV6-2/TRBV6-3; abundance: .; CDR3nt: TGTGCCAGCAGTTACGTTGGGGAAAGCACAGATACGCAGTATTTT; CDR3aa: CASSYVGESTDTQYF
d_gene: .; j_gene: TRBJ2-2; v_gene: TRBV9; abundance: once; CDR3nt: TGTGCTAGCACTCCCGGTGAGGGCCGTTTCGGGGGGGAGCTGTTTTTT; CDR3aa: CASTPGEGRFGGELFF
d_gene: TRBD1; j_gene: TRBJ1-1; v_gene: TRBV4-3; abundance: .; CDR3nt: TGCGCCAGCAGCCAAGCCAGACAGGGGACCACTGAAGCTTTCTTT; CDR3aa: CASSQARQGTTEAFF
d_gene: TRBD2; j_gene: TRBJ2-7; v_gene: TRBV7-2; abundance: .; CDR3nt: TGTGCCAGCAGCTTCGGCGGGGGATACGAGCAGTACTTC; CDR3aa: CASSFGGGYEQYF
d_gene: TRBD2; j_gene: TRBJ2-7; v_gene: TRBV27; abundance: .; CDR3nt: TGTGCCAGCAGTTTAAGCGGGAACGGGCTCTACGAGCAGTACTTC; CDR3aa: CASSLSGNGLYEQYF
d_gene: .; j_gene: TRBJ1-2; v_gene: TRBV5-5; abundance: .; CDR3nt: TGTGCCAGCAGTCCCGGGGCCAACAACTATGGCTACACCTTC; CDR3aa: CASSPGANNYGYTF
d_gene: .; j_gene: TRBJ2-5; v_gene: TRBV12-3/TRBV12-4; abundance: few; CDR3nt: TGTGCCAGCAGTTTAGGAGAGACCCAGTACTTC; CDR3aa: CASSLGETQYF
d_gene: .; j_gene: TRBJ2-7; v_gene: TRBV9; abundance: once; CDR3nt: TGTGCCAGCAGCCCACTAAGGTCGGGTCACGAGCAGTACTTC; CDR3aa: CASSPLRSGHEQYF
d_gene: .; j_gene: TRBJ2-7; v_gene: TRBV6-5; abundance: .; CDR3nt: TGTGCCATATGGAAGGGGTCCCCCTACGAGCAGTACTTC; CDR3aa: CAIWKGSPYEQYF
d_gene: TRBD2; j_gene: TRBJ2-2; v_gene: TRBV4-3; abundance: .; CDR3nt: TGCGCCAGCAGCCAAGGTCCTAGCGGGAACACCGGGGAGCTGTTTTTT; CDR3aa: CASSQGPSGNTGELFF
d_gene: .; j_gene: TRBJ2-1; v_gene: TRBV20-1; abundance: few; CDR3nt: TGCAGTGCCTTAGGGTTGGAGGTTCCATTCTTC; CDR3aa: CSALGLEVPFF
d_gene: .; j_gene: TRBJ1-1; v_gene: TRBV7-9; abundance: .; CDR3nt: TGTGCCAGCAGCCCGCAGGGAAGTTACACTGAAGCTTTCTTT; CDR3aa: CASSPQGSYTEAFF
d_gene: .; j_gene: TRBJ2-1; v_gene: TRBV6-6; abundance: .; CDR3nt: TGTGCCAGCAGAGTAGGTGCCTCCTACAATGAGCAGTTCTTC; CDR3aa: CASRVGASYNEQFF
d_gene: .; j_gene: TRBJ1-1; v_gene: TRBV2; abundance: few; CDR3nt: TGTGCCAGCAGTGGGCGGGGCCTGGTGGGCACTGAAGCTTTCTTT; CDR3aa: CASSGRGLVGTEAFF
d_gene: .; j_gene: TRBJ2-7; v_gene: TRBV7-9; abundance: .; CDR3nt: TGTGCCAGCAGCTTCATCCAGGACGACGAGCAGTACTTC; CDR3aa: CASSFIQDDEQYF